This TCR beta chain is from a study of cytomegalovirus exposure and HLA in healthy donors. 13 Jbeta primers and 60 Vbeta primers were used for the PCR. Here immunoSEQ multiplex PCR was the method, and the copy in TCRdb shows in-frame clones only, minus some. The sample has about 160,000 clones, around 88% seen once. On this clone itself: Its antigen is unidentified.

General study results and limits: Across donors, sequencing depth was assumed by presence/absence analyses to be roughly uniform. Accurate prediction of HLA-A and HLA-B alleles (for most subjects) was reportedly achieved from TCR beta sequences.

This sequence originates from a young woman in good health and CMV-seronegative. The sample taken for sequencing was PBMCs.

The CDR3 nucleotides read TGTGCCAGCAGTTACTCGGCTGCGGTGAACTATGGCTACACCTTC. Protein sequence: CASSYSAAVNYGYTF. The genes are TRBV6-5 and TRBJ1-2; D is unresolved. CDR1 is MNHEY, CDR2 SVGAGI, per germline. The CDR3 extends over 15 amino acids. The V gene lost 0 bases and the J gene lost 2 bases, with 10 bases spanning the gap.